The 24 T cell receptor beta chains in this list originate from one sample, sequenced in a study of identical twins. TCRdb passed the 5' RACE reads through MiXCR, listing each CDR3 protein once. The table has some 1,700,000 distinct CDR3 sequences, about 30% seen once. The sample was cord blood. The receptors shown here come from a newborn girl in good health.

In its sample, this clonotype was seen a few times. This chain links TRBV20-1 with TRBJ1-2; D is possibly TRBD1 (5 bases). Germline CDR1 DFQATT, CDR2 SNEGSKA (reference sequence). V was shortened by 5 bases and J by 1 base, with 8 bases between the two germline ends. This CDR3 has 12 residues. The CDR3 DNA reads as TGCAGTGCTGTACAGGTTAACTATGGCTACACCTTC. Amino acid sequence: CSAVQVNYGYTF.

Regarding this clonotype: Given a much more abundant clone one base away, this may be a read error. The rearrangement links TRBV12-3 or TRBV12-4 to TRBJ2-3, with a possible D match to TRBD2 (6 bases). The CDR3 spans 14 residues. The CDR3 bases are TGTGCCAGCAGTCCATGGGGAGGCACAGATATGCAGTATTTT. Its protein is CASSPWGGTDMQYF.

This clonotype was picked up one time. This sequence may be a read error, since a much larger clone differs from it by one base. The chain employs TRBV6-2 or TRBV6-3 and TRBJ2-5, with TRBD1 as a possible D gene (5 bases). CDR1 and CDR2 from the germline V gene are MNHEY and SVGEGT. The CDR3 covers 13 residues. V lost 7 bases, J lost 11 bases, and 20 bases lay in between. As DNA, the CDR3 is TGTGCCAGCATCGACCGGCAGGGCAATGAGCAGTACTTC. It specifies CASIDRQGNEQYF.

This chain joins TRBV5-1 and TRBJ2-5; perhaps TRBD1 as D (6 bases). Germline V CDR1 and CDR2: SGHRS, YFSETQ. CDR3 length equals 12 residues. V lost 0 bases to trimming and J lost 12 bases, with 12 bases between them. This CDR3 is CASSLEGRGEYF. The CDR3 DNA sequence: TGCGCCAGCAGCTTGGAGGGCAGGGGTGAGTACTTC.

The chain is built from TRBV25-1 and TRBJ2-1; TRBD2 matches 10 bases. Gene TRBJ2-7 matches the end of the DNA better, so the J call may be wrong. This CDR3 is built from 18 residues. Germline V gene lookup returns CDR1 MGHDK and CDR2 SYGVNS. The CDR3 coding sequence is TGTGCCAGCAGTCAAACTAGCGGGACCGCGAGCTCCTACAATGAGCAGTACTTC. It codes for CASSQTSGTASSYNEQYF.

The chain uses TRBV4-2 and TRBJ2-3, with 12 bases that match TRBD2. This CDR3 is built from 16 residues. The germline V gene encodes CDR1 LGHNA and CDR2 YNFKEQ. The V segment lost 2 bases and the J segment 4 bases; nucleotides outside the gene matches: 4. The CDR3 loop reads CASSQISSGRADTQYF. The CDR3 DNA reads TGTGCCAGCAGCCAAATATCTAGCGGGAGGGCAGATACGCAGTATTTT.

The chain joins TRBV20-1 to TRBJ2-3; 7 bases agree with TRBD2. This CDR3 contains 15 residues. Germline CDR1 is DFQATT and CDR2 is SNEGSKA (reference sequence). With 0 bases clipped from V and 6 bases from J, the junction kept 9 bases outside the gene matches. The CDR3 reads CSARERRLAGDTQYF. DNA for the CDR3: TGCAGTGCTAGAGAAAGGCGACTAGCCGGGGATACGCAGTATTTT.

There are a few counts of this clonotype. This chain joins TRBV7-9 and TRBJ2-1; D perhaps matches TRBD2 (5 bases). V lost 4 bases, J lost 6 bases, and 10 bases lay in between. From germline, CDR1 is SEHNR and CDR2 FQNEAQ (reference sequence). The CDR3 length is 13 residues. The CDR3 here is CASSSPRGNEQFF. The CDR3, as DNA: TGTGCCAGCAGCTCTCCCCGGGGCAATGAGCAGTTCTTC. Drawing the rest from reference TRBV7-9 and TRBJ2-1, the complete variable domain is DTGVSQNPRHKITKRGQNVTFRCDPISEHNRLYWYRQTLGQGPEFLTYFQNEAQLEKSRLLSDRFSAERPKGSFSTLEIQRTEQGDSAMYLCASSSPRGNEQFFGPGTRLTVL.

The chain combines TRBV5-1 with TRBJ2-3; D is uncertain. Germline CDR1 SGHRS, CDR2 YFSETQ. The length of the CDR3 is 13 residues. V lost 3 bases and J lost 2, with 7 bases in between. The CDR3 nucleotides are TGCGCCAGCAGCTGGCGGACCACAGATACGCAGTATTTT. It codes for CASSWRTTDTQYF.

The chain couples TRBV7-9 to TRBJ2-1; 15 bases are shared with TRBD2. The junction had 4 bases not matched to a gene; V was cut back by 3 bases and J by 7 bases. Germline V gives CDR1 SEHNR, CDR2 FQNEAQ (reference sequence). The CDR3 contains 16 residues. This CDR3 is CASSFWTSGRENEQFF. The CDR3 coding sequence is TGTGCCAGCAGCTTCTGGACTAGCGGGAGGGAGAATGAGCAGTTCTTC.

This clonotype was seen more than once but under ten times. The rearrangement links TRBV20-1 to TRBJ2-5; 7 bases line up with TRBD1. The DNA end is more similar to TRBJ2-7, so the J call may be wrong. The CDR3 totals 12 residues. Germline lookup yields CDR1 DFQATT and CDR2 SNEGSKA (reference sequence). CDR3 nucleotides: TGCAGTGCTGCCAGACAGGGCGCCGAGCAGTACTTC. It encodes CSAARQGAEQYF.

This clonotype was detected only a few times. The chain couples TRBV7-9 to TRBJ2-3; TRBD2 matches 14 bases. The V gene's germline CDR1 is SEHNR and CDR2 FQNEAQ (reference sequence). CDR3 length: 20 amino acids. The ends lost 0 bases at V and 0 bases at J; junction bases unmatched: 8. Written as DNA, the CDR3 is TGTGCCAGCAGCTTAGCGCGACTAGCGGGGGGGCACTTAAGCACAGATACGCAGTATTTT. Its translation: CASSLARLAGGHLSTDTQYF.

This chain links TRBV25-1 with TRBJ2-7; 10 bases are a match to TRBD1. With V trimmed by 8 bases and J by 5 bases, 6 bases remained unmatched. The germline CDR1 and CDR2 sequences are MGHDK and SYGVNS. This CDR3 spans 13 amino acids. The CDR3 protein is CASVGQGVDEQYF. The DNA of the CDR3 is TGTGCCAGCGTCGGACAGGGGGTTGACGAGCAGTACTTC.

The rearrangement uses TRBV7-2 and TRBJ1-1; 8 bases map to TRBD1. Germline V gene sequence: CDR1 SGHTA, CDR2 FQGNSA. This CDR3 has 16 residues. J lost 0 bases, V lost 3 bases, and 6 bases had no gene match. As DNA, the CDR3 is TGTGCCAGCAGCTTGGGACAGGCGATGATGAACACTGAAGCTTTCTTT. Translating gives CASSLGQAMMNTEAFF.

This clonotype appeared a few times. The V call is TRBV20-1, the J call TRBJ2-5, with 11 positions matching TRBD2. Germline V CDR1 and CDR2: DFQATT, SNEGSKA (reference sequence). The length of the CDR3 is 15 residues. V lost 5 bases and J lost 3; bases outside the gene matches: 8. The CDR3: CSALPGLAAEETQYF. The CDR3, as DNA: TGCAGTGCTCTACCGGGACTAGCGGCCGAAGAGACCCAGTACTTC.

To note about this clonotype: A much larger clone sits a single nucleotide away, making a read error possible. This chain joins TRBV27 and TRBJ1-2, with D tentatively TRBD1 (5 bases). The germline CDR1 and CDR2 sequences are MNHEY and SMNVEV (reference sequence). The CDR3 length is 16 residues. The CDR3 protein is CAGSHSRTLANYGYTF. The DNA for the CDR3 is TGTGCCGGCAGTCACAGCCGGACACTCGCTAACTATGGCTACACCTTC.

The gene calls are TRBV10-3 and TRBJ1-2; 9 bases map to TRBD1. V gave up 5 bases and J gave up 3 bases; unmatched junction bases: 10. Germline values: CDR1 ENHRY, CDR2 SYGVKD. The length of the CDR3 is 16 residues. CDR3 in DNA: TGTGCCATCAGTTCCACCTCGGGACAGGGTGACTATGGCTACACCTTC. As protein: CAISSTSGQGDYGYTF.

This clonotype was seen more than once but under ten times. The V and J genes are TRBV12-3 or TRBV12-4 and TRBJ2-1, with D perhaps TRBD2 (6 bases). V was cut by 5 bases and J by 4 bases, with 21 bases left in between. The CDR3 covers 17 residues. In DNA form, the CDR3 reads TGTGCCAGCAGTAAAATTCCGCTCCCCGGGAGATACAATGAGCAGTTCTTC. This encodes CASSKIPLPGRYNEQFF.

The rearrangement joins TRBV20-1 to TRBJ2-7, with D possibly TRBD1 on 7 matching bases. The ends were cut back, 3 bases at V and 4 bases at J, with 19 bases in the middle. The CDR3 loop spans 15 amino acids. CDR1 and CDR2 from the germline V gene are DFQATT and SNEGSKA (reference sequence). The CDR3 protein is CSASGGTVPWYEQYF. CDR3 nucleotides: TGCAGTGCTAGTGGGGGGACAGTGCCATGGTACGAGCAGTACTTC.

The rearrangement joins TRBV3-1 to TRBJ2-7; 9 positions agree with TRBD1. The CDR3 covers 16 residues. V gave up 4 bases and J gave up 1 base; unmatched junction bases: 8. Germline loops: CDR1 LGHDT, CDR2 YNNKEL (reference sequence). Written as DNA, the CDR3 is TGTGCCAGCAGCCCGCCAACAGGGGGCAATTCCTACGAGCAGTACTTC. Translated, it gives CASSPPTGGNSYEQYF.

The chain couples TRBV6-1 to TRBJ1-2, with a tentative D call TRBD1 (6 bases). The CDR3 is 18 amino acids. V lost 2 bases, J lost 1 base, and 20 bases lay in between. The V gene's germline CDR1 is MNHNS and CDR2 SASEGT. The CDR3 spells CASSEMVGHPNYNYGYTF. In DNA form, the CDR3 reads TGTGCCAGCAGTGAAATGGTGGGACACCCGAATTATAACTATGGCTACACCTTC.

The chain combines TRBV27 with TRBJ2-7; no clear D gene. Germline values: CDR1 MNHEY, CDR2 SMNVEV (reference sequence). Deletions cut 6 bases from V and 4 bases from J, with 19 bases between. The CDR3 contains 15 residues. CDR3 residues: CASSPYRLRRYEQYF. The CDR3 DNA is TGTGCCAGCAGCCCATACCGACTCCGTCGATACGAGCAGTACTTC.

The chain uses TRBV12-3 or TRBV12-4 and TRBJ2-1; D unclear. With 3 bases removed from V and 8 bases from J, the gap between germline ends came to 14 bases. This CDR3 has 14 residues. The CDR3 loop reads CASSFRAYRDEQFF. The DNA of the CDR3 is TGTGCCAGCAGTTTTAGGGCCTACAGAGATGAGCAGTTCTTC.

There are many counts of this clonotype. This rearrangement joins TRBV12-3 or TRBV12-4 to TRBJ2-4; D uncertain. V lost 8 bases and J 0 bases, leaving 11 bases between the germline ends. The CDR3 totals 14 residues. CDR3 DNA sequence: TGTGCCAGCGAGAGCCAGGAAGCCAAAAACATTCAGTACTTC. Translated, it gives CASESQEAKNIQYF.